This T cell receptor beta chain was found in a study of a mutant IDH1 vaccine in newly diagnosed glioma. In the study overall: Patients were started on vaccination 4-6 weeks after radiotherapy alone, or with temozolomide cycles. The earlier regimen, radiotherapy, temozolomide, or both, was most often both. The study's findings and limits: Over 85% of patients showed vaccine-induced immune responses across multiple MHC alleles.

Profiling relied on immunoSEQ multiplex PCR, and the TCRdb table lists in-frame clones only, not all of them. The data contain some 60,000 clones, about four fifths of them seen just once; the ten biggest clones take up less than 7%. The time point denotes: week 35, safety follow-up. In every dose of vaccine, 300 ug of mutant IDH1 20-mer peptide was given alongside topical imiquimod. Patients received eight vaccinations in weeks 1, 3, 5, 7, 11, 15, 19, 23. Note on this clone: As yet, its antigen is unknown.

This CDR3 is 13 amino acids long. V was pared by 0 bases and J by 1 base, with 3 bases between. Germline V gives CDR1 SGHAT, CDR2 FQNNGV. Sequencing was performed on PBMCs, taken from a glioma patient whose treatment included an IDH1 peptide vaccine. The J gene is TRBJ1-1, the V gene TRBV11-2, with no clear D. This sequence originates from a man aged 40-49 years with glioma. CDR3 region: CASSLERNTEAFF. As DNA, the CDR3 is TGTGCCAGCAGCTTAGAGAGGAACACTGAAGCTTTCTTT.